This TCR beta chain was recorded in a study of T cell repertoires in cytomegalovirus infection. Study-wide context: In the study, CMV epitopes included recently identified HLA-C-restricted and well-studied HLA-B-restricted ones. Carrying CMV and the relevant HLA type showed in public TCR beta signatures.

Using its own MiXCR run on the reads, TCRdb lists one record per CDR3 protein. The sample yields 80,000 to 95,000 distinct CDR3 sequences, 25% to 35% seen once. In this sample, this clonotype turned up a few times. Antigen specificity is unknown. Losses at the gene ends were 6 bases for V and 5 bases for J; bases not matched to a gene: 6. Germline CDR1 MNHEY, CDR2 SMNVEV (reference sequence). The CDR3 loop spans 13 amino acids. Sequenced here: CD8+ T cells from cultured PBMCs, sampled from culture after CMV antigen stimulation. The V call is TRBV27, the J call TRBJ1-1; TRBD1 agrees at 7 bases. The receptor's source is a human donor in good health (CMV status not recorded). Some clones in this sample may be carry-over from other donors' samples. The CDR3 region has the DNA TGTGCCAGCAGCCTCGACAGGGCGACTGAAGCTTTCTTT. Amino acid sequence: CASSLDRATEAFF.